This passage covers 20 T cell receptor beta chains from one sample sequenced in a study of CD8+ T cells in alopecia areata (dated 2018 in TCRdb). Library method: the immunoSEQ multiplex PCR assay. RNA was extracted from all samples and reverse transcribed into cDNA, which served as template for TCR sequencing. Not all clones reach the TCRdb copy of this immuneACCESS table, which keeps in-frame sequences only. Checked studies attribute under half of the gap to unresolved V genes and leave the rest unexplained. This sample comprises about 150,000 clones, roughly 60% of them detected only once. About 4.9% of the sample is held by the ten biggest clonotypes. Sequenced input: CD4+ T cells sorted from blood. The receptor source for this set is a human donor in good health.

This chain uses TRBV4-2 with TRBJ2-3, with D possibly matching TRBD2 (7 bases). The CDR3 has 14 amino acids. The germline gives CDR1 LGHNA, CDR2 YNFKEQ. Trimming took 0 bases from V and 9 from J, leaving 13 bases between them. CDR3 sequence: CASSQDRSGGTQYF. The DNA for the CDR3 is TGTGCCAGCAGCCAAGATCGGTCGGGGGGCACGCAGTATTTT.

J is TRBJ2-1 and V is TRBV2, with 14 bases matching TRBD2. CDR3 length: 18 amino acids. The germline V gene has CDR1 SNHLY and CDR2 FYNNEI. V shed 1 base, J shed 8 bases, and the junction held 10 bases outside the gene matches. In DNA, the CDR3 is TGTGCCAGCAGTGAAGGACTAGCGGGAGGGATATTTGGCGATGAGCAGTTCTTC. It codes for CASSEGLAGGIFGDEQFF.

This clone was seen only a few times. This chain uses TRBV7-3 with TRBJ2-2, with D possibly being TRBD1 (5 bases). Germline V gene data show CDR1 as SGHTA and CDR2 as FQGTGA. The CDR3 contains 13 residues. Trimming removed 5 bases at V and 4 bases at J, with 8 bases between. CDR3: CASSPGITGELFF. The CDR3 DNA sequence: TGTGCCAGCAGCCCAGGGATCACCGGGGAGCTGTTTTTT. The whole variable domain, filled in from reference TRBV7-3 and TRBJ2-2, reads GAGVSQTPSNKVTEKGKYVELRCDPISGHTALYWYRQSLGQGPEFLIYFQGTGAADDSGLPNDRFFAVRPEGSVSTLKIQRTERGDSAVYLCASSPGITGELFFGEGSRLTVL.

CDR3 region: CASSLLFTEDTQYF. The CDR3 nucleotides are TGCGCCAGCAGCTTGCTTTTCACTGAAGATACGCAGTATTTT. This chain uses TRBV5-1 with TRBJ2-3; D is uncertain. Trimming stripped 1 base from V and 5 bases from J, with 11 bases between. The CDR3 has 14 residues. CDR1 is SGHRS and CDR2 is YFSETQ in the germline V gene.

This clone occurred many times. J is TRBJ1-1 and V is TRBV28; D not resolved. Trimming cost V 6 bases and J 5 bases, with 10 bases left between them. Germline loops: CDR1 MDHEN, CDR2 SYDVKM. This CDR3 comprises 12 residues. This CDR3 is CASRVGSTEAFF. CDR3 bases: TGTGCCAGCAGAGTAGGATCTACTGAAGCTTTCTTT.

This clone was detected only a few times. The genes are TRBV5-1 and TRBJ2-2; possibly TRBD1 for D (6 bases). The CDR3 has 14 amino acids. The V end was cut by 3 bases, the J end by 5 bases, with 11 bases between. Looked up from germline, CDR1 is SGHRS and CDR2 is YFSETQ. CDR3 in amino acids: CASSWGRSTGELFF. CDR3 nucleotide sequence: TGCGCCAGCAGCTGGGGGCGCTCGACCGGGGAGCTGTTTTTT.

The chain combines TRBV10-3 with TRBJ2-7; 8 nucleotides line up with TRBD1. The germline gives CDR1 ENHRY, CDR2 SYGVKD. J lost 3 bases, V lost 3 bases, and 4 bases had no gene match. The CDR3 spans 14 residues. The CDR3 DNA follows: TGTGCCATCAGTGACCGGACAGGGAACTACGAGCAGTACTTC. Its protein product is CAISDRTGNYEQYF.

In DNA form, the CDR3 reads TGTGCCAGCAGCAAGACAGAGAATGGCTACACCTTC. Translating it yields CASSKTENGYTF. The genes are TRBV5-4 and TRBJ1-2; TRBD1 might be the D (5 bases). This CDR3 has 12 residues. Trimming shortened V by 4 bases and J by 6 bases, and 10 bases separated the two germline ends. The germline V gene encodes CDR1 SGHNT and CDR2 YYREEE (reference sequence).

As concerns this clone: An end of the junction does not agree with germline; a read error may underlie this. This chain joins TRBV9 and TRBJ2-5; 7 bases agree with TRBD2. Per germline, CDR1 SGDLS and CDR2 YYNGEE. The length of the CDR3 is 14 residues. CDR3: CASSVTSEQGTQYF. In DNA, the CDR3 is TGTGCCAGCAGCGTCACTAGCGAGCAAGGGACCCAGTACTTC. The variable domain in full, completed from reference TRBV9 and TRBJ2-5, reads DSGVTQTPKHLITATGQRVTLRCSPRSGDLSVYWYQQSLDQGLQFLIQYYNGEERAKGNILERFSAQQFPDLHSELNLSSLELGDSALYFCASSVTSEQGTQYFGPGTRLLVL.

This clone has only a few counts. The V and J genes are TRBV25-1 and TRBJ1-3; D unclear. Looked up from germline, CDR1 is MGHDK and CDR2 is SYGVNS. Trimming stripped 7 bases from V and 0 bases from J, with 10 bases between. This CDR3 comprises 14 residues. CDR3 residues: CASKDGSSGNTIYF. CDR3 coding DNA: TGTGCCAGCAAGGACGGAAGCTCTGGAAACACCATATATTTT.

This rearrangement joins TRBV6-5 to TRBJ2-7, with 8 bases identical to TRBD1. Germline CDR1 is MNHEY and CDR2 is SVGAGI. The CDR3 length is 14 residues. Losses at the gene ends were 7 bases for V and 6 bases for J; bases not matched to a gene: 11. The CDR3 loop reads CASKPGQASSEQYF. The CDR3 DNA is TGTGCCAGCAAACCGGGACAGGCGTCTTCCGAGCAGTACTTC.

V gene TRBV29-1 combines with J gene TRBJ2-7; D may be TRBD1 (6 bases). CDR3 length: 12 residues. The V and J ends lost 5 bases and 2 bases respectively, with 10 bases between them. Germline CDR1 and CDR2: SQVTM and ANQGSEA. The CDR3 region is CSVTQGAYEQYF. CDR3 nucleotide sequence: TGCAGCGTTACACAGGGTGCCTACGAGCAGTACTTC.

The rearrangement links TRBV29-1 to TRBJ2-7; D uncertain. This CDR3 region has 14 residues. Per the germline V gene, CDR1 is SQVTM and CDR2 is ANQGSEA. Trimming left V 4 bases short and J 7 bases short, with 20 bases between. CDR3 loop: CSVGEHASRTEQYF. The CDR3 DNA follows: TGCAGCGTTGGAGAACACGCGTCTCGTACGGAGCAGTACTTC.

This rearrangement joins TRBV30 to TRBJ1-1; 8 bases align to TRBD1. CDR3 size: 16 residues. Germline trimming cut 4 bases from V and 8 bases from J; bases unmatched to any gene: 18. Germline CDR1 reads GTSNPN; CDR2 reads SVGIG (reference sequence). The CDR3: CAWKPLGPGTGDEAFF. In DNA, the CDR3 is TGTGCCTGGAAACCCCTTGGCCCCGGGACAGGAGACGAAGCTTTCTTT.

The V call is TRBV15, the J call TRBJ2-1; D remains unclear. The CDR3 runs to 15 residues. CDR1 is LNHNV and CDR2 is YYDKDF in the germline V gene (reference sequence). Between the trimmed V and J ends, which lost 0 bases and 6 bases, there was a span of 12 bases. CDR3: CATSRDLDVRNEQFF. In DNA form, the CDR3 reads TGTGCCACCAGCAGAGATCTCGACGTACGCAATGAGCAGTTCTTC.

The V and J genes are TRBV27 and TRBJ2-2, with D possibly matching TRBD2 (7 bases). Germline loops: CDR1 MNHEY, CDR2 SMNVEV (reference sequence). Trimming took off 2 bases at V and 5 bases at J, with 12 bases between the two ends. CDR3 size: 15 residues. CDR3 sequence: CASSLGGARTGELFF. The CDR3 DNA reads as TGTGCCAGCAGTTTAGGGGGGGCGCGGACCGGGGAGCTGTTTTTT.

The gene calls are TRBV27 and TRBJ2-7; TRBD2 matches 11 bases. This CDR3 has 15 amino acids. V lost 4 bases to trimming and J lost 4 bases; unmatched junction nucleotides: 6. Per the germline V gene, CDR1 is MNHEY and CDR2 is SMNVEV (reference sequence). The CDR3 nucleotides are TGTGCCAGCAGTTCCCCTAGCGGGAGGCAATACGAGCAGTACTTC. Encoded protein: CASSSPSGRQYEQYF.

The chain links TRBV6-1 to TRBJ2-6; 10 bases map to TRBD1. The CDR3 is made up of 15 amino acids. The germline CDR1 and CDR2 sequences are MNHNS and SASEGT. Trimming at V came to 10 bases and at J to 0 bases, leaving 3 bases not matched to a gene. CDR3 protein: CATRTGGSGANVLTF. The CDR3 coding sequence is TGTGCCACCCGGACAGGGGGCTCTGGGGCCAACGTCCTGACTTTC.

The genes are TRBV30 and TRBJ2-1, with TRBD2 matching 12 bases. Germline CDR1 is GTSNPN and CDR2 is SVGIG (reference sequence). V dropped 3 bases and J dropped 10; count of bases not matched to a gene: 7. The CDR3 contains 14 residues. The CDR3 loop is CAWRLTGTSGEQFF. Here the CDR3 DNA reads TGTGCCTGGAGACTTACCGGGACTAGCGGGGAGCAGTTCTTC.

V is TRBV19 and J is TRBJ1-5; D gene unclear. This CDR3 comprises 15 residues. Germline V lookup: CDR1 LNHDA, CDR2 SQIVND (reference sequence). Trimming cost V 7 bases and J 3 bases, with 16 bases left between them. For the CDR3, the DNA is TGTGCCAGTACCACTTTCGGGAGGTTCAATCAGCCCCAGCATTTT. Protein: CASTTFGRFNQPQHF.